This TCR beta chain was retrieved from a study of CD8+CD57+ T cells in acquired aplastic anemia. The use of genomic DNA as template underpinned the TCR beta VDJ and CDR3 profiling. TCRdb itself ran the reads through MiXCR, one entry per CDR3 protein. The table lists 180,000 or so distinct CDR3 sequences, roughly 50% of them singletons, with 1.8% in the top ten. Trimming shortened V by 8 bases and J by 6 bases, and 20 bases separated the two germline ends. Germline V gene sequence: CDR1 SNHLY, CDR2 FYNNEI. This CDR3 is 14 amino acids long. Flow cytometry had shown expanded CD8+CD57+ cells in the patients chosen for sequencing.

Material for sequencing was sorted CD4+, CD8+, or CD8+CD57+ T cells (not recorded which) from PBMCs. This receptor was taken from a human donor with aplastic anemia. This chain links TRBV2 with TRBJ2-7; tentative D call: TRBD2 (6 bases). The CDR3, as DNA: TGTGCCAGCCGAAAGGGTCAGGGAGGTGTCGAGCAGTACTTC. Its protein product is CASRKGQGGVEQYF.